These 18 T cell receptor beta chains were all obtained from the same sample, sequenced in a study of tumor-infiltrating lymphocytes in primary liver carcinoma. The template, 500 ng total RNA, yielded TCR beta cDNA made with a constant-region primer. Modified slightly, ARM-PCR produced TCR beta libraries over three nested multiplex PCR rounds. Rounds one and two of PCR, each of 10 cycles, were primed with TRBV1-TRBV30 forward primers and a C-beta reverse primer. TCRdb re-analysed the multiplex PCR reads in MiXCR, keeping a single row per CDR3 protein. The sample contains 85,000 to 100,000 distinct CDR3 sequences, less than 75% of which appear only once. The approximately 17-32 mg bulk tissue piece was not sorted before simultaneous RNA and DNA extraction. Sequenced sample: tumor-adjacent normal liver tissue. The receptors were gathered from a middle-aged man with primary liver carcinoma and hepatitis B virus infection.

Remarks on this clonotype: A read error is likely, as this CDR3 ends without the conserved phenylalanine or tryptophan. The chain links TRBV12-3 or TRBV12-4 to TRBJ2-3; 8 nucleotides align to TRBD2. The CDR3 sequence is 15 residues long. CDR3 sequence: CASSLLGLVTDRQYL. The DNA of the CDR3 is TGTGCCAGCAGTTTACTGGGACTAGTAACAGATAGGCAGTATTTG.

As to this clonotype: This may arise from a read error, as a much more abundant clone is one base away. CDR3 loop: CASSQTRSEQYF. In nucleotides, the CDR3 is TGTGCCAGCAGCCAAACAAGAAGCGAGCAGTACTTC. This sequence joins TRBV14 and TRBJ2-7, with D unresolved. The germline CDR1 and CDR2 sequences are SGHDN and FVKESK. This CDR3 is built from 12 residues. V dropped 2 bases and J dropped 6 bases, with 8 bases sitting between them.

This clonotype was picked up one time. The J gene is TRBJ2-7, the V gene TRBV6-1; D gene ambiguous. CDR1 and CDR2 from the germline V gene are MNHNS and SASEGT. V was shortened by 4 bases and J by 5 bases, with 12 bases between the two germline ends. The CDR3 covers 13 residues. CDR3 residues: CASSVEQFDEQYF. The CDR3 nucleotides are TGTGCCAGCAGTGTAGAGCAGTTCGACGAGCAGTACTTC.

In the case of this clonotype: An end of the junction does not agree with germline; a read error may underlie this. The V call is TRBV7-7, the J call TRBJ2-1; 12 positions match TRBD2. Germline CDR1 SSHAT, CDR2 FNYEAQ (reference sequence). CDR3 size: 16 residues. The CDR3, as DNA: TGTGCTAGCAGCCTTGGACTAGCGGGAAGATACAATGAGCAGTTCTTC. Translated: CASSLGLAGRYNEQFF.

Of note for this clonotype: No conserved phenylalanine or tryptophan is present at the end of the CDR3, so a read error is the likely explanation. The chain carries TRBV12-3 or TRBV12-4 and TRBJ2-2; D is ambiguous. The CDR3 extends over 14 amino acids. In nucleotides, the CDR3 is TGTGTCAGCAGTTCCCGACACCCTCCCGGGGAGCTGTTTATT. Its translation is CVSSSRHPPGELFI.

The chain couples TRBV28 to TRBJ2-1, with 8 bases identical to TRBD2. The CDR3 is 22 residues long. CDR1 is MDHEN, CDR2 SYDVKM, per germline. The CDR3 nucleotides read TGTGTCAACAGTTTACCGCGACAGGCCCTACCCGGGACTAGGAGCTCCTACAATGAGCAGTTCTTC. Translating gives CVNSLPRQALPGTRSSYNEQFF.

J is TRBJ1-1 and V is TRBV12-3 or TRBV12-4; D is undetermined. Trimming stripped 5 bases from V and 12 bases from J, with 19 bases between. This CDR3 is built from 13 residues. The CDR3 coding sequence is TGTGCCAGCAGTCCGGACGGGAACACTGAGACTTTCTTT. Amino acid sequence: CASSPDGNTETFF.

Turning to this clonotype: Possible read error: a much larger clone is one base away. The rearrangement uses TRBV29-1 and TRBJ2-7, with unresolved D. CDR1 is SQVTM, CDR2 ANQGSEA, per germline. CDR3 size: 11 residues. CDR3 sequence: CSVEVAYEEYF. The CDR3 bases are TGCAGCGTTGAGGTTGCCTACGAGGAGTACTTC.

About this clonotype itself: Likely a read error: the CDR3 ends without its conserved phenylalanine or tryptophan. No DNA is shown, since the ends of the CDR3 on it are uncertain; the CDR3 is the one TCRdb lists. The CDR3 protein is CASSPNAGTSVGGMYQETQYV. This chain uses TRBV11-2 with TRBJ2-5; no DNA check was done on the table's D call, TRBD2. The CDR3 is made up of 21 amino acids, end residues included. Germline CDR1 SGHAT, CDR2 FQNNGV.

The gene calls are TRBV7-2 and TRBJ2-5; no reliable D call. Germline lookup yields CDR1 SGHTA and CDR2 FQGNSA. This CDR3 has 14 amino acids. Deletions cut 1 base from V and 1 base from J, with 7 bases between. The CDR3 DNA sequence: TGTGCCAGCAGCTTAGAACTATCCCAAGAGACCCAGTACTTC. This gives the protein CASSLELSQETQYF.

There are many counts of this clonotype. The V gene is TRBV29-1, the J gene TRBJ1-5; D is perhaps TRBD1 (5 bases). Germline V lookup: CDR1 SQVTM, CDR2 ANQGSEA. The CDR3 has 13 residues. V lost 1 base and J lost 2, with 6 bases in between. The CDR3 DNA sequence: TGCAGCGTTGAAGTGGGGGGCAATCAGCCCCAGCATTTT. Encoded protein: CSVEVGGNQPQHF.

This clonotype has just one count. The junction departs from the called germline gene at one end, perhaps through a read error. This chain links TRBV6-5 with TRBJ1-5; 8 nucleotides match TRBD1. The CDR3 has 14 amino acids. From germline, CDR1 is MNHEY and CDR2 SVGAGI. CDR3 sequence (DNA): TGTTCCAGCAGTTACTCGACAGGGGCCCAGTCCCAGCATTTT. Its protein product is CSSSYSTGAQSQHF.

The rearrangement uses TRBV11-2 and TRBJ2-1, with TRBD2 matching over 7 bases. The CDR3 has 18 residues. Losses at the gene ends were 1 base for V and 8 bases for J; bases not matched to a gene: 17. The V gene's germline CDR1 is SGHAT and CDR2 FQNNGV. CDR3 coding DNA: TGTGCCAGCAGCTTAGTCCAGGCACATAGCGGGTATGGGGATGAGCAGTTCTTC. Its translation: CASSLVQAHSGYGDEQFF.

The V and J genes are TRBV28 and TRBJ2-7; tentatively, D is TRBD1 or TRBD2 (5 bases each). Germline lookup yields CDR1 MDHEN and CDR2 SYDVKM. The CDR3 spans 14 residues. V was pared by 5 bases and J by 2 bases, with 13 bases between. Here the CDR3 DNA reads TGTGCCAGCAGTGTTACCGGGACGGCCTACGAGCAGTACTTC. This sequence encodes CASSVTGTAYEQYF.

In the case of this clonotype: Relative to the germline gene, one junction end is altered; a read error may explain this. The V gene is TRBV6-1, the J gene TRBJ1-5, with D maybe TRBD1 (5 bases). The CDR3 is 16 amino acids. The germline gives CDR1 MNHNS, CDR2 SASEGT. DNA of the CDR3: TGTGCCAACAGTGAAGTGCAAGGGGTCGGCAATCAGCCCCAGCATTTT. This encodes CANSEVQGVGNQPQHF.

To note about this clonotype: Since the CDR3 does not end with the conserved phenylalanine or tryptophan, this likely comes from a read error. The rearrangement links TRBV29-1 to TRBJ1-2, with 9 bases identical to TRBD1. J gave up 6 bases and V 5 bases, and 7 bases lay outside the gene matches. CDR1 and CDR2 (germline): SQVTM, ANQGSEA. This CDR3 region has 13 residues. The CDR3 DNA reads TGCAGCGTTACAACAGGGGGCACGGATGGCTACACCATC. Its protein is CSVTTGGTDGYTI.

A note on this clonotype: A read error is possible here, since a much larger clone lies one base away. The V and J genes are TRBV12-3 or TRBV12-4 and TRBJ2-1, with TRBD2 matching 9 bases. V shed 6 bases and J 4 bases; nucleotides not matched to a gene: 7. This CDR3 spans 15 amino acids. CDR3 nucleotides: TGTGCCAGCAGAAAACTAGCGGGTGAGTACAATGAGCAGTTCTTC. Amino acids: CASRKLAGEYNEQFF.

The chain uses TRBV6-1 and TRBJ2-3; D call uncertain. The CDR3 has 16 amino acids. Germline lookup yields CDR1 MNHNS and CDR2 SASEGT. Deletions cut 5 bases from V and 2 bases from J, with 17 bases between. The CDR3 here is CASSQIAGLTTDTQYF. CDR3 nucleotides: TGTGCCAGCAGTCAAATAGCAGGCTTAACCACAGATACGCAGTATTTT.